This entry lists 32 T cell receptor beta chains sequenced from one sample in a study of T cell changes during pregnancy in multiple sclerosis. Clones were sequenced by immunoSEQ multiplex PCR, and TCRdb holds only the in-frame ones, with some missing. Of 40,000 to 45,000 clones in the sample, around 92% are singletons; the top ten hold under 1.5%. The sample comprised peripheral blood. These receptors all stem from a female donor with multiple sclerosis, enrolled in a pregnancy study.

The chain combines TRBV11-3 with TRBJ2-2; D may be TRBD1 (5 bases). The germline V gene has CDR1 SGHNT and CDR2 YENEEA. V was trimmed by 4 bases and J by 5 bases, leaving 17 bases between them. The CDR3 loop spans 16 amino acids. The CDR3 spells CASSSTSGYRTGELFF. The CDR3 bases are TGTGCCAGCAGCTCCACCTCAGGGTATAGAACCGGGGAGCTGTTTTTT. Based on the CDR3 plus reference TRBV11-3 and TRBJ2-2, the full variable domain is EAGVVQSPRYKIIEKKQPVAFWCNPISGHNTLYWYLQNLGQGPELLIRYENEEAVDDSQLPKDRFSAERLKGVDSTLKIQPAELGDSAVYLCASSSTSGYRTGELFFGEGSRLTVL.

V gene TRBV19 combines with J gene TRBJ2-7, with no clear D. Germline values: CDR1 LNHDA, CDR2 SQIVND (reference sequence). This CDR3 has 13 residues. CDR3 in DNA: TGTGTCAAACAGAAGGCAGACCCCTACGAGCAGTACTTC. It yields the protein CVKQKADPYEQYF.

The chain carries TRBV30 and TRBJ1-2; D might be TRBD1 (5 bases). CDR1 is GTSNPN and CDR2 is SVGIG in the germline V gene (reference sequence). V lost 4 bases and J 5 bases, leaving 26 bases between the germline ends. CDR3 length: 17 amino acids. The DNA for the CDR3 is TGTGCCTGGATTTCCGGGACCCACGGTTTTTCAATTTATGGCTACACCTTC. It encodes CAWISGTHGFSIYGYTF. Using reference TRBV30 and TRBJ1-2 for the parts outside the CDR3, the full variable domain is SQTIHQWPATLVQPVGSPLSLECTVEGTSNPNLYWYRQAAGRGLQLLFYSVGIGQISSEVPQNLSASRPQDRQFILSSKKLLLSDSGFYLCAWISGTHGFSIYGYTFGSGTRLTVV.

The rearrangement joins TRBV21-1 to TRBJ2-7. TRBV21-1 is reported as a pseudogene. CDR3 length: 14 amino acids. The CDR3 spells CASSQEVGGNEQYF. DNA for the CDR3: TGTGCCAGCAGCCAAGAGGTGGGGGGCAACGAGCAGTACTTC.

The chain recombines TRBV27 with TRBJ2-7, with a weak D call TRBD2 (6 bases). Trimming left V 2 bases short and J 2 bases short, with 10 bases between. Germline V gene lookup returns CDR1 MNHEY and CDR2 SMNVEV (reference sequence). CDR3 length equals 14 residues. Written as DNA, the CDR3 is TGTGCCAGCAGTTTACGGGGGTTCGCCTACGAGCAGTACTTC. Its protein product is CASSLRGFAYEQYF.

The V gene is TRBV19, the J gene TRBJ1-5; perhaps TRBD1 as D (5 bases). Trimming pared 6 bases from V and 3 bases from J, leaving 6 bases between. In germline, CDR1 is LNHDA, CDR2 SQIVND (reference sequence). The CDR3 has 12 residues. The CDR3 spells CASSRVNQPQHF. The CDR3 DNA sequence: TGTGCCAGTAGCAGGGTCAATCAGCCCCAGCATTTT.

This chain uses TRBV11-2 with TRBJ2-7; D may be TRBD2 (7 bases). V dropped 1 base and J dropped 2 bases, with 12 bases sitting between them. Germline V gene sequence: CDR1 SGHAT, CDR2 FQNNGV. This CDR3 has 15 amino acids. Written as DNA, the CDR3 is TGTGCCAGCAGCTTAGTTCGGGGGGCCCCCTACGAGCAGTACTTC. Its translation is CASSLVRGAPYEQYF.

This chain uses TRBV6-6 with TRBJ1-1; 7 bases map to TRBD1. The trim removed 8 bases at V and 4 bases at J, leaving 16 bases unmatched. CDR1 and CDR2 from the germline V gene are MNHNY and SVGAGI (reference sequence). CDR3 length: 16 residues. CDR3 nucleotide sequence: TGTGCCAGCGAAGAGGGGGCAACCCTCGGAGGCACTGAAGCTTTCTTT. Protein sequence: CASEEGATLGGTEAFF.

The V call is TRBV28, the J call TRBJ2-2; D may be TRBD2 (5 bases). Germline V gives CDR1 MDHEN, CDR2 SYDVKM. The CDR3 has 14 amino acids. V was shortened by 4 bases and J by 2 bases, with 8 bases between the two germline ends. CDR3 nucleotides: TGTGCCAGCAGTTCCGGGATAAACACCGGGGAGCTGTTTTTT. Translation gives CASSSGINTGELFF.

This rearrangement joins TRBV19 to TRBJ2-3, with 7 bases that match TRBD1. The germline V gene has CDR1 LNHDA and CDR2 SQIVND (reference sequence). The CDR3 has 15 residues. With 5 bases clipped from V and 4 bases from J, the junction kept 9 bases outside the gene matches. DNA of the CDR3: TGTGCCAGTAGTTCATGGGACAGTTCCGCAGATACGCAGTATTTT. Protein: CASSSWDSSADTQYF.

The V call is TRBV7-7, the J call TRBJ2-5, with 7 positions matching TRBD1. The V gene's germline CDR1 is SSHAT and CDR2 FNYEAQ (reference sequence). The CDR3 sequence is 13 residues long. Germline trimming cut 3 bases from V and 5 bases from J; bases unmatched to any gene: 3. CDR3 sequence: CASSFLQGETQYF. In nucleotides, the CDR3 is TGTGCCAGCAGCTTCTTACAGGGGGAGACCCAGTACTTC.

The chain is built from TRBV7-9 and TRBJ1-3, with TRBD1 as a possible D gene (5 bases). CDR3 length: 13 amino acids. V shed 8 bases and J shed 4 bases, with 12 bases lying between them. Per germline, CDR1 SEHNR and CDR2 FQNEAQ (reference sequence). CDR3 sequence reads: CASRLGAGNTIYF. The CDR3 nucleotides are TGTGCCAGCCGTCTAGGGGCCGGAAACACCATATATTTT.

The gene calls are TRBV5-1 and TRBJ1-1, with D uncertain. CDR1 is SGHRS, CDR2 YFSETQ, per germline. Trimming cost V 1 base and J 1 base, with 11 bases left between them. The CDR3 covers 15 residues. The DNA for the CDR3 is TGCGCCAGCAGCTTGAAACTGCGGACGAACACTGAAGCTTTCTTT. Amino acid sequence: CASSLKLRTNTEAFF.

V gene TRBV7-9 combines with J gene TRBJ2-6; D is unclear. CDR3 size: 14 residues. The germline CDR1 and CDR2 sequences are SEHNR and FQNEAQ (reference sequence). The V gene lost 3 bases and the J gene lost 2 bases, with 5 bases spanning the gap. The CDR3 DNA is TGTGCCAGCAGCTTGTATACTGGGGCCAACGTCCTGACTTTC. This sequence encodes CASSLYTGANVLTF.

V gene TRBV5-1 combines with J gene TRBJ1-1, with unresolved D. The CDR3 length is 15 residues. Trimming took 1 base from V and 6 from J, leaving 16 bases between them. Germline V gives CDR1 SGHRS, CDR2 YFSETQ. DNA of the CDR3: TGCGCCAGCAGCTTGCAACCCCGAGAGGGTCCTGAAGCTTTCTTT. Amino acid sequence: CASSLQPREGPEAFF.

This sequence joins TRBV6-1 and TRBJ2-1; D is perhaps TRBD1 or TRBD2 (5 bases each). This CDR3 has 14 residues. Between the trimmed V and J ends, which lost 1 base and 6 bases, there was a span of 10 bases. Germline V gives CDR1 MNHNS, CDR2 SASEGT. CDR3 bases: TGTGCCAGCAGTGAAGGTGGGGGAAGCAATGAGCAGTTCTTC. Translated, it gives CASSEGGGSNEQFF.

The V call is TRBV5-6, the J call TRBJ2-3; D is unclear. CDR3 length equals 14 residues. Trimming shortened V by 2 bases and J by 1 base, and 8 bases separated the two germline ends. Germline CDR1 and CDR2: SGHDT and YYEEEE. For the CDR3, the DNA is TGTGCCAGCAGCTTTTACCGACGCACAGATACGCAGTATTTT. Protein product: CASSFYRRTDTQYF.

The CDR3 here is CASRGYVQGATEAFF. The CDR3 nucleotides read TGCGCCAGCAGGGGTTACGTCCAGGGGGCCACTGAAGCTTTCTTT. The rearrangement links TRBV4-1 to TRBJ1-1; 8 bases align to TRBD1. The ends lost 6 bases at V and 4 bases at J; junction bases unmatched: 10. Germline values: CDR1 MGHRA, CDR2 YSYEKL. The length of the CDR3 is 15 residues.

The chain carries TRBV5-1 and TRBJ1-1; D call uncertain. Germline V lookup: CDR1 SGHRS, CDR2 YFSETQ. V lost 6 bases and J 5 bases, leaving 17 bases between the germline ends. CDR3 length: 14 amino acids. The DNA for the CDR3 is TGCGCCAGCAACGTGGAAGGGAAAGGGACTGAAGCTTTCTTT. This encodes CASNVEGKGTEAFF.

The chain couples TRBV5-1 to TRBJ1-2; D is possibly TRBD1 (6 bases). This CDR3 has 15 amino acids. The germline CDR1 and CDR2 sequences are SGHRS and YFSETQ. Trimming took off 0 bases at V and 0 bases at J, with 9 bases between the two ends. The CDR3 DNA reads as TGCGCCAGCAGCTTGGCCGGACAGCCTAACTATGGCTACACCTTC. Amino acid sequence: CASSLAGQPNYGYTF.

The CDR3 DNA reads TGTGCCAGTATTAGGCAGGCCGGAAACACCATATATTTT. The encoded protein is CASIRQAGNTIYF. The chain uses TRBV28 and TRBJ1-3; D is ambiguous. Germline CDR1 and CDR2: MDHEN and SYDVKM. The germline V and J ends were trimmed by 9 bases and 4 bases, with 13 bases remaining between them. There are 13 residues in the CDR3.

This clone was detected only once. The chain joins TRBV7-2 to TRBJ1-1; D is uncertain. V was shortened by 4 bases and J by 1 base, with 10 bases between the two germline ends. Per germline, CDR1 SGHTA and CDR2 FQGNSA. The CDR3 runs 14 residues. Here the CDR3 reads CASSWASGNTEAFF. As DNA, the CDR3 is TGTGCCAGCAGCTGGGCCAGCGGGAACACTGAAGCTTTCTTT.

This rearrangement joins TRBV10-3 to TRBJ1-1; tentatively, D is TRBD1 (5 bases). CDR1 and CDR2 from the germline V gene are ENHRY and SYGVKD. The CDR3 is made up of 14 amino acids. The ends were cut back, 4 bases at V and 1 base at J, with 10 bases in the middle. This CDR3 reads CAISGGGGNTEAFF. The CDR3 DNA sequence: TGTGCCATCAGTGGGGGGGGAGGGAACACTGAAGCTTTCTTT.

The DNA of the CDR3 is TGTGCCTGCAACGGACAGGGCCAGGGAGATACGCAGTATTTT. Amino acid sequence: CACNGQGQGDTQYF. This chain joins TRBV30 and TRBJ2-3; 8 nucleotides match TRBD1. In germline, CDR1 is GTSNPN, CDR2 SVGIG (reference sequence). V trimming: 6 bases; J trimming: 5 bases; junction bases outside the gene matches: 10. This CDR3 is built from 14 residues. Using reference TRBV30 and TRBJ2-3 for the parts outside the CDR3, the full variable domain is SQTIHQWPATLVQPVGSPLSLECTVEGTSNPNLYWYRQAAGRGLQLLFYSVGIGQISSEVPQNLSASRPQDRQFILSSKKLLLSDSGFYLCACNGQGQGDTQYFGPGTRLTVL.

The chain uses TRBV28 and TRBJ2-1; D gene uncertain. Germline V gene data show CDR1 as MDHEN and CDR2 as SYDVKM. The CDR3 contains 13 residues. Trimming removed 2 bases from V and 4 bases from J, with 6 bases in between. The CDR3 DNA reads TGTGCCAGCAGTTTACAGGCGTACAATGAGCAGTTCTTC. The encoded protein is CASSLQAYNEQFF.

This clone was seen a handful of times. V and J are TRBV5-6 and TRBJ2-7; TRBD1 aligns across 7 bases. V lost 4 bases and J lost 7; bases outside the gene matches: 14. The V gene's germline CDR1 is SGHDT and CDR2 YYEEEE. The CDR3 loop spans 15 amino acids. This CDR3 is CASSRRDSSPGEQYF. DNA of the CDR3: TGTGCCAGCAGCCGCCGGGACAGCTCTCCCGGGGAGCAGTACTTC.

J is TRBJ1-1 and V is TRBV27, with TRBD1 matching 8 bases. V trimming: 3 bases; J trimming: 0 bases; junction bases outside the gene matches: 9. Germline V gene lookup returns CDR1 MNHEY and CDR2 SMNVEV (reference sequence). The CDR3 sequence is 17 residues long. The CDR3 nucleotides read TGTGCCAGCAGTTTCCTTCACAGGGGGGGCATGAACACTGAAGCTTTCTTT. Its protein product is CASSFLHRGGMNTEAFF.

The chain has TRBV25-1 and TRBJ1-1; D uncertain. Trimming cost V 2 bases and J 4 bases, with 8 bases left between them. The CDR3 runs 13 residues. Germline CDR1 is MGHDK and CDR2 is SYGVNS. In DNA form, the CDR3 reads TGTGCCAGCAGTGAACGGGCTGGCACTGAAGCTTTCTTT. Protein product: CASSERAGTEAFF.

In this sample, this clone turned up a few times. The chain links TRBV10-3 to TRBJ2-7; 8 bases are a match to TRBD2. J lost 2 bases, V lost 2 bases, and 2 bases had no gene match. Per the germline V gene, CDR1 is ENHRY and CDR2 is SYGVKD. The CDR3 extends over 14 amino acids. The CDR3 DNA is TGTGCCATCAGTGAGACTAGCGGAACCTACGAGCAGTACTTC. Encoded protein: CAISETSGTYEQYF.

This chain connects TRBV4-1 to TRBJ2-4; D gene ambiguous. Looked up from germline, CDR1 is MGHRA and CDR2 is YSYEKL. V was trimmed by 1 base and J by 4 bases, leaving 11 bases between them. The CDR3 length is 15 residues. The CDR3 sequence is CASSQVLLKKNIQYF. The CDR3 DNA reads as TGCGCCAGCAGCCAAGTATTACTTAAAAAAAACATTCAGTACTTC.

The sample holds a few counts of this clone. The gene calls are TRBV6-1 and TRBJ1-5; no clear D. The CDR3 covers 13 residues. V gave up 4 bases and J gave up 0 bases, with 4 bases separating them. CDR1 and CDR2 (germline): MNHNS, SASEGT. Written as DNA, the CDR3 is TGTGCCAGCAGTGGCCGTAGCAATCAGCCCCAGCATTTT. Residues: CASSGRSNQPQHF.

The V and J genes are TRBV7-9 and TRBJ1-5, with 7 bases fitting TRBD1. Germline V gene lookup returns CDR1 SEHNR and CDR2 FQNEAQ (reference sequence). This CDR3 has 13 amino acids. V dropped 5 bases and J dropped 4; count of bases not matched to a gene: 2. CDR3: CASSRQGNQPQHF. The CDR3 nucleotides read TGTGCCAGCAGCCGACAGGGAAATCAGCCCCAGCATTTT.